This TCR beta chain was identified in a study of radiation and T cells in renal cell carcinoma. Study in general: Nephrectomy followed 15 Gy stereotactic body radiation by 4 weeks.

A remark on this clone: No antigen is known for it.

Regarding time point: baseline pretreatment blood. Specified treatment: 15 Gy SBRT to primary tumor, nephrectomy 4 weeks later. Blood was sampled at baseline, 2 weeks and 4 weeks after SBRT. This renal cell carcinoma was of the clear cell type. The CDR3 is 13 residues long. Germline V gives CDR1 LGHNA, CDR2 YNFKEQ. V lost 2 bases and J 2 bases, leaving 7 bases between the germline ends. Notes on the study in general: No pretreatment tumor biopsies were available for baseline clonotypes.

Sequencing used immunoSEQ multiplex PCR; TCRdb keeps in-frame clones, though not all of them. The sample has 70,000 to 95,000 clones, over 65% seen once. J is TRBJ2-7 and V is TRBV4-2; D not resolved. The sequence derives from a man in his 60s with renal cell carcinoma. This specimen consisted of blood, obtained from a patient whose treatment included radiotherapy and nephrectomy. This chain's CDR3 is CASSQRTAYEQYF. The CDR3 nucleotides are TGTGCCAGCAGCCAACGGACGGCCTACGAGCAGTACTTC.